Shown below are 24 T cell receptor beta chains from a single sample sequenced in a study of response to subunit inactivated influenza vaccine. Via MiXCR, TCRdb re-called the RT-PCR reads, giving one row per CDR3 protein. The data contain 610,000 or so distinct CDR3 sequences, less than 15% of them singletons. Specimen: PBMCs from blood, collected 12 days after vaccination. The receptors were sampled from a man aged 50 to 60 who received an inactivated influenza vaccine.

This clonotype was counted between two and nine times. The chain joins TRBV20-1 to TRBJ2-7; 8 bases are shared with TRBD2. CDR3 length: 14 amino acids. The V and J ends lost 3 bases and 3 bases, in that order; junction bases with no gene match: 7. The germline gives CDR1 DFQATT, CDR2 SNEGSKA (reference sequence). In nucleotides, the CDR3 is TGCAGTGCTAGGGGGGGTAGCGGGATCTACGAGCAGTACTTC. Translated, it gives CSARGGSGIYEQYF.

The V gene is TRBV2, the J gene TRBJ2-2, with 11 bases aligning to TRBD1. The ends lost 5 bases at V and 1 base at J; junction bases unmatched: 3. Germline CDR1 and CDR2: SNHLY and FYNNEI. This CDR3 comprises 16 residues. The CDR3, as DNA: TGTGCCAGCAGTAGAGGGACAGGGGGGAACACCGGGGAGCTGTTTTTT. Encoded protein: CASSRGTGGNTGELFF.

V is TRBV27 and J is TRBJ1-5, with TRBD1 matching over 8 bases. Losses at the gene ends were 5 bases for V and 11 bases for J; bases not matched to a gene: 8. The CDR3 totals 13 residues. Germline CDR1 reads MNHEY; CDR2 reads SMNVEV (reference sequence). CDR3 sequence: CASSRYRGTTQHF. In DNA, the CDR3 is TGTGCCAGCAGTCGATACAGGGGGACGACCCAGCATTTT.

This clonotype appeared a few times. This chain joins TRBV4-2 and TRBJ2-7, with D unclear. Between the trimmed V and J ends, which lost 0 bases and 4 bases, there was a span of 16 bases. This CDR3 comprises 16 residues. From germline, CDR1 is LGHNA and CDR2 YNFKEQ. In DNA form, the CDR3 reads TGTGCCAGCAGCCAAGAAGACCCAGGTCTCGGGTACGAGCAGTACTTC. This codes for CASSQEDPGLGYEQYF.

In its sample, this clonotype was seen many times. This sequence joins TRBV15 and TRBJ2-1; the D gene is possibly TRBD1 (6 bases). Germline V gene data show CDR1 as LNHNV and CDR2 as YYDKDF (reference sequence). There are 15 residues in the CDR3. Between the trimmed V and J ends, which lost 0 bases and 6 bases, there was a span of 12 bases. As DNA, the CDR3 is TGTGCCACCAGCAGAGATAGACAGGCGAGCAATGAGCAGTTCTTC. Translated, it gives CATSRDRQASNEQFF.

This clonotype was counted only a few times. The chain joins TRBV15 to TRBJ2-7, with 8 bases that match TRBD2. This CDR3 comprises 15 residues. Per germline, CDR1 LNHNV and CDR2 YYDKDF (reference sequence). J was trimmed by 0 bases and V by 6 bases; bases with no gene match: 7. The CDR3 region is CATRGLAGPSYEQYF. CDR3 coding DNA: TGTGCCACCAGGGGTCTAGCGGGCCCCTCCTACGAGCAGTACTTC. The variable domain in full, completed from reference TRBV15 and TRBJ2-7, reads DAMVIQNPRYQVTQFGKPVTLSCSQTLNHNVMYWYQQKSSQAPKLLFHYYDKDFNNEADTPDNFQSRRPNTSFCFLDIRSPGLGDTAMYLCATRGLAGPSYEQYFGPGTRLTVT.

A word on this clonotype: The junction departs from germline at one end; a sequencing error may be responsible. Here the CDR3 reads CASSPGGGSETQYF. In DNA form, the CDR3 reads TGTGCTAGCAGCCCTGGGGGCGGGTCAGAGACCCAGTACTTC. The rearrangement links TRBV7-7 to TRBJ2-5, with D possibly matching TRBD1 (6 bases). Germline V gene lookup returns CDR1 SSHAT and CDR2 FNYEAQ (reference sequence). This CDR3 comprises 14 residues.

This clonotype was detected only a few times. The chain carries TRBV18 and TRBJ1-1; D call uncertain. The V gene lost 0 bases and the J gene lost 11 bases, with 22 bases spanning the gap. Germline V gene data show CDR1 as KGHSH and CDR2 as LQKENI. The CDR3 is 16 residues long. The CDR3 DNA follows: TGTGCCAGCTCACCACCGGAAAAGAGGACTTATTTTCCGGCTTTCTTT. This codes for CASSPPEKRTYFPAFF.

This chain connects TRBV6-5 to TRBJ1-1; 10 bases agree with TRBD1. Per germline, CDR1 MNHEY and CDR2 SVGAGI. The CDR3 contains 16 residues. The ends lost 4 bases at V and 4 bases at J; junction bases unmatched: 9. The CDR3 reads CASSSPGQGRLTEAFF. The CDR3 DNA reads as TGTGCCAGCAGTTCTCCGGGACAGGGGAGGCTCACTGAAGCTTTCTTT.

The rearrangement joins TRBV7-2 to TRBJ1-1, with D tentatively TRBD1 (6 bases). In germline, CDR1 is SGHTA, CDR2 FQGNSA. The CDR3 is 14 amino acids. The V end lost 4 bases, the J end lost 5 bases, and 14 bases lay between the germline ends. CDR3 DNA: TGTGCCAGCAGCTCAAAGGGGGGTGGGACTGAAGCTTTCTTT. Translated, it gives CASSSKGGGTEAFF.

V gene TRBV30 combines with J gene TRBJ2-7; 7 nucleotides line up with TRBD1. CDR1 is GTSNPN and CDR2 is SVGIG in the germline V gene (reference sequence). With 1 base clipped from V and 3 bases from J, the junction kept 3 bases outside the gene matches. This CDR3 is 13 amino acids long. CDR3 in amino acids: CAWSEGQIYEQYF. The CDR3 region has the DNA TGTGCCTGGAGTGAGGGACAGATCTACGAGCAGTACTTC.

The chain combines TRBV20-1 with TRBJ2-7; 8 bases fit TRBD1. Germline lookup yields CDR1 DFQATT and CDR2 SNEGSKA (reference sequence). Trimming removed 3 bases from V and 1 base from J; junction bases left unmatched: 5. This CDR3 has 14 amino acids. CDR3 in DNA: TGCAGTGCTAGGGACAGGGTGACGTCCTACGAGCAGTACTTC. It codes for CSARDRVTSYEQYF.

V is TRBV15 and J is TRBJ2-3, with D possibly being TRBD1 or TRBD2 (5 bases each). Per the germline V gene, CDR1 is LNHNV and CDR2 is YYDKDF (reference sequence). Deletions cut 2 bases from V and 2 bases from J, with 17 bases between. There are 17 residues in the CDR3. The CDR3 protein is CATSRLGGGPSTDTQYF. The CDR3, as DNA: TGTGCCACCAGCAGACTCGGTGGGGGTCCATCCACAGATACGCAGTATTTT.

The sample holds many counts of this clonotype. V is TRBV20-1 and J is TRBJ1-1; D is ambiguous. Trimming removed 3 bases from V and 10 bases from J, with 9 bases in between. The CDR3 consists of 10 residues. Germline V lookup: CDR1 DFQATT, CDR2 SNEGSKA (reference sequence). As DNA, the CDR3 is TGCAGTGCTAGCGGCGGTGGAGCTTTCTTT. This encodes CSASGGGAFF.

This clonotype was seen more than once but under ten times. The chain has TRBV25-1 and TRBJ2-2; D may be TRBD1 (6 bases). CDR3 length equals 15 residues. Germline-derived CDR1 and CDR2 are MGHDK and SYGVNS. Trimming cost V 9 bases and J 2 bases, with 16 bases left between them. The CDR3 coding sequence is TGTGCCAGTGGACCCTGGGGGCTCAACACCGGGGAGCTGTTTTTT. It specifies CASGPWGLNTGELFF.

This clonotype was counted only a few times. This rearrangement joins TRBV4-2 to TRBJ1-2; TRBD1 aligns across 8 bases. With 1 base clipped from V and 2 bases from J, the junction kept 0 bases outside the gene matches. Looked up from germline, CDR1 is LGHNA and CDR2 is YNFKEQ. This CDR3 has 14 amino acids. The CDR3 loop is CASSQAGGNYGYTF. CDR3 sequence (DNA): TGTGCCAGCAGCCAAGCAGGGGGCAACTATGGCTACACCTTC.

This clonotype showed up just a few times. CDR3 region: CASSPDRVYNEQFF. The CDR3 nucleotides are TGTGCCAGCAGCCCCGACAGGGTCTACAATGAGCAGTTCTTC. The V and J genes are TRBV7-8 and TRBJ2-1, with TRBD1 identical over 7 bases. With 5 bases clipped from V and 3 bases from J, the junction kept 4 bases outside the gene matches. CDR1 is SGHVS and CDR2 is FQNEAQ in the germline V gene. This CDR3 is 14 amino acids long.

The sample holds a few counts of this clonotype. The chain uses TRBV20-1 and TRBJ1-1; maybe TRBD1 (6 bases). CDR3 length equals 14 residues. V was trimmed by 6 bases and J by 1 base, leaving 15 bases between them. In germline, CDR1 is DFQATT, CDR2 SNEGSKA (reference sequence). CDR3 coding DNA: TGCAGTGCCCAGAGAGGGGGGAGGAACACTGAAGCTTTCTTT. Its translation is CSAQRGGRNTEAFF.

In this sample, this clonotype turned up many times. The V call is TRBV7-2, the J call TRBJ2-1; D gene uncertain. With 8 bases removed from V and 4 bases from J, the gap between germline ends came to 15 bases. This CDR3 has 14 amino acids. CDR1 is SGHTA and CDR2 is FQGNSA in the germline V gene. The CDR3 DNA follows: TGTGCCAGCGGGAAAGGCGTGAATTACAATGAGCAGTTCTTC. This codes for CASGKGVNYNEQFF.

The V gene is TRBV14, the J gene TRBJ1-2; D is ambiguous. Trimming pared 0 bases from V and 5 bases from J, leaving 16 bases between. Germline V gene lookup returns CDR1 SGHDN and CDR2 FVKESK. The CDR3 runs to 16 residues. The CDR3 nucleotides are TGTGCCAGCAGCCAAGAAGGGTCCGGCCTAATTTATGGCTACACCTTC. Its translation: CASSQEGSGLIYGYTF.

This clonotype was observed a few times. The chain joins TRBV10-3 to TRBJ1-1, with D maybe TRBD1 (6 bases). Per germline, CDR1 ENHRY and CDR2 SYGVKD. The V gene lost 0 bases and the J gene lost 1 base, with 6 bases spanning the gap. The CDR3 is 14 residues long. The CDR3 coding sequence is TGTGCCATCAGTGAGTCGACAGGGAACACTGAAGCTTTCTTT. This sequence encodes CAISESTGNTEAFF.

This clonotype was counted only a few times. The J gene is TRBJ1-2, the V gene TRBV12-3 or TRBV12-4, with D perhaps matching TRBD1 (5 bases). The CDR3 loop spans 12 amino acids. The V end was cut by 7 bases, the J end by 7 bases, with 13 bases between. The CDR3 region has the DNA TGTGCCAGCACTCGAGCTGGGGGTGGCTACACCTTC. It yields the protein CASTRAGGGYTF.

This clonotype was found many times. The chain has TRBV24-1 and TRBJ2-5; 10 nucleotides agree with TRBD1. CDR3 size: 15 residues. Germline V gene data show CDR1 as KGHDR and CDR2 as SFDVKD. V dropped 4 bases and J dropped 5; count of bases not matched to a gene: 6. CDR3 coding DNA: TGTGCCACCAGTGACCCGGGACAGGGGAGTGAGACCCAGTACTTC. Translating it yields CATSDPGQGSETQYF.

CDR3 sequence (DNA): TGTGCCAGCAGTGGGGTCTACGGTTTTAGAGATACGCAGTATTTT. This translates into CASSGVYGFRDTQYF. The chain uses TRBV28 and TRBJ2-3; D is unresolved. V shed 5 bases and J shed 5 bases, with 17 bases lying between them. This CDR3 is built from 15 residues. Looked up from germline, CDR1 is MDHEN and CDR2 is SYDVKM. Full variable domain (outside the CDR3, taken from reference TRBV28 and TRBJ2-3): DVKVTQSSRYLVKRTGEKVFLECVQDMDHENMFWYRQDPGLGLRLIYFSYDVKMKEKGDIPEGYSVSREKKERFSLILESASTNQTSMYLCASSGVYGFRDTQYFGPGTRLTVL.